This T cell receptor beta chain is from a study of cytomegalovirus exposure and HLA in healthy donors. General observations from the study: In a later analysis, V- and J-gene trimming of beta chains associated with a DCLRE1C missense variant, replicated independently. Productive rates of about 87% or about 30% were seen for most TCR beta V segments in an earlier analysis. Cytomegalovirus-associated TCR beta chains were listed, numbering approximately 150.

At collection, donors were nominally healthy, but unrecorded immune exposures were probable. With respect to this clone: Its matching antigen is unknown.

The PCR employed 60 Vbeta primers together with 13 Jbeta primers. Some clones are missing from TCRdb's copy, which holds only in-frame ones; the method was immunoSEQ multiplex PCR. The sample lists about 120,000 clones; 65% to 80% were seen once. V lost 4 bases to trimming and J lost 8 bases, with 11 bases between them. Germline V CDR1 and CDR2: SEHNR, FQNEAQ (reference sequence). The CDR3 has 13 residues. The specimen sequenced was PBMCs. This receptor was obtained from a woman in her thirties or forties in good health and CMV-seropositive. This chain links TRBV7-9 with TRBJ1-4; D is unclear. The CDR3 here is CASSSDRLEKLFF. CDR3 DNA: TGTGCCAGCAGCTCCGATAGACTAGAAAAACTGTTTTTT.